This TCR beta chain was observed in a study of blood T cell repertoires in COVID-19. The CDR3 is made up of 15 amino acids. Per germline, CDR1 MNHNY and CDR2 SVGAGI (reference sequence). Germline trimming cut 4 bases from V and 0 bases from J; bases unmatched to any gene: 5. Under the authors' procedure: Researchers report that nucleated cell counts were estimated from reference gene primer amplification. Using immunoSEQ multiplex PCR, the repertoire was profiled, and TCRdb retains in-frame clones only, with some absent. The V and J calls and the clone size are those of that table, but D and trimming were determined from the DNA. The data show around 230,000 clones, with 85% seen just once and 5.1% held by the top ten.

The chain combines TRBV6-6 with TRBJ1-2, with 7 bases matching TRBD1. The sequence was obtained from a man aged 45-65 years with COVID-19, enrolled during active disease. The sample was peripheral blood. For the CDR3, the DNA is TGTGCCAGCAGTTCACAGGGGTTCTCTAACTATGGCTACACCTTC. Translated, it gives CASSSQGFSNYGYTF.